These T cell receptor beta chains were read from a single sample in a study of T cells after yellow fever vaccination. MiXCR, applied by TCRdb to the 5' RACE reads, yields one record per CDR3 protein. The sample yields approximately 300,000 distinct CDR3 sequences, around 6.8% seen once. The sequencing here drew on PBMCs, taken about 41 days after the first yellow fever vaccination. All receptors come from a young man who received the YFV17D yellow fever vaccine. Both conserved end residues are part of each CDR3. The D gene is left open where the match is weak. Where a row states a size, it is once, few, many or the class of an expanded clone; other rows omit it.

size: few
V: TRBV6-5
D: TRBD1
J: TRBJ1-1
DNA: TGTGCCAGCAGTTACTCCCCTGGCAGGGGGTTAAGCACTGAAGCTTTCTTT
CDR3: CASSYSPGRGLSTEAFF

size: few
V: TRBV5-1
D: .
J: TRBJ1-1
DNA: TGCGCCAGCAGCGAACAGGGAGTCGGCACTGAAGCTTTCTTT
CDR3: CASSEQGVGTEAFF

size: many
V: TRBV7-8
D: .
J: TRBJ2-3
DNA: TGTGCCAGCAGCCCTCGGATAACAGATACGCAGTATTTT
CDR3: CASSPRITDTQYF

size: many
V: TRBV4-1
D: .
J: TRBJ2-5
DNA: TGCGCCAGCAGCCAAGCAGGGATTGAGACCCAGTACTTC
CDR3: CASSQAGIETQYF

size: .
V: TRBV28
D: .
J: TRBJ2-2
DNA: TGTGCCAGCAGCCCTAGCGCCGATGGCACCGGGGAGCTGTTTTTT
CDR3: CASSPSADGTGELFF

size: .
V: TRBV3-1
D: .
J: TRBJ2-5
DNA: TGTGCCAGCAGCCGGATCAGCGGCCCAGGGCAAGAGACCCAGTACTTC
CDR3: CASSRISGPGQETQYF

size: few
V: TRBV7-3
D: TRBD2
J: TRBJ2-3
DNA: TGTGCCAGCAGCGTCAGCGGGGGCCCAGATACGCAGTATTTT
CDR3: CASSVSGGPDTQYF

size: .
V: TRBV2
D: .
J: TRBJ1-5
DNA: TGTGCCAGCAGCGGGACCGCAGGGAATCAGCCCCAGCATTTT
CDR3: CASSGTAGNQPQHF

size: many
V: TRBV5-1
D: .
J: TRBJ2-5
DNA: TGCGCCAGCAGCACTGAATCGGGACTGGGCTTTGAGACCCAGTACTTC
CDR3: CASSTESGLGFETQYF

size: .
V: TRBV30
D: .
J: TRBJ2-3
DNA: TGTGCCTGGAAGCGAGATACGCAGTATTTT
CDR3: CAWKRDTQYF

size: .
V: TRBV5-1
D: .
J: TRBJ2-6
DNA: TGCGCCAGCAGCCTGGACTTTGGGGCCAACGTCCTGACTTTC
CDR3: CASSLDFGANVLTF